This T cell receptor (beta chain) was sequenced during a study of naive and memory T cell subsets. This clonotype was detected ten times or more. Antigen unknown. An equimolar mix of two oligonucleotides served as the beta constant-region primer for TRBC1 and TRBC2. From the UMI-ligation and nested PCR reads, TCRdb called clonotypes with MiXCR, one entry per CDR3 protein. The sample consists of 70,000 to 95,000 distinct CDR3 sequences, 7% to 7.5% of them appearing once. From germline, CDR1 is WSHSY and CDR2 SAAADI. The CDR3 spans 15 residues. The V segment lost 8 bases and the J segment 12 bases; nucleotides outside the gene matches: 10. Points from the study as a whole: From naive to CM, EM and EMRA, diversity decreased and Gini increased.

This receptor was identified in a human donor in good health. The rearrangement links TRBV10-2 to TRBJ2-1; 16 bases are a match to TRBD2. Sample: central memory CD4+ T cells from blood. For the CDR3, the DNA is TGCGCCAGCTTGCAGGGACTAGCGGGAGGGCCCGGGCAGTTCTTC. Its protein product is CASLQGLAGGPGQFF.